The 5 T cell receptor beta chains below come from one sample, sequenced in a study of OX40 agonist ivuxolimab in advanced cancers. Here immunoSEQ multiplex PCR was the method, and the copy in TCRdb shows in-frame clones only, minus some. Of fewer than 75,000 clones listed, 80% to 90% were seen once; the top ten hold roughly 4.2%. The sample in question was CD4+ or CD8+ T cells sorted from blood, obtained in a trial of the OX40 agonist ivuxolimab. Receptors were obtained from an adult with an advanced solid tumor such as melanoma, head and neck, liver or kidney cancer.

J is TRBJ2-5 and V is TRBV2; weak D call: TRBD2 (5 bases). The better agreement between TRBJ2-7 and the DNA end casts doubt on the J call. The germline gives CDR1 SNHLY, CDR2 FYNNEI. The CDR3 length is 14 residues. The CDR3 loop is CASSAGPGIGEQYF. Here the CDR3 DNA reads TGTGCCAGCAGTGCCGGGCCGGGGATCGGCGAGCAGTACTTC.

This sequence joins TRBV7-2 and TRBJ1-1; D is ambiguous. The CDR3 has 13 residues. Trimming took 2 bases from V and 0 from J, leaving 4 bases between them. The germline gives CDR1 SGHTA, CDR2 FQGNSA. The chain's CDR3 is CASSLTVNTEAFF. CDR3 coding DNA: TGTGCCAGCAGCTTAACGGTGAACACTGAAGCTTTCTTT.

The chain links TRBV19 to TRBJ2-7, with 8 bases matching TRBD1. The ends lost 5 bases at V and 7 bases at J; junction bases unmatched: 7. The CDR3 is 13 residues long. Germline V lookup: CDR1 LNHDA, CDR2 SQIVND (reference sequence). The CDR3 is CASSPQGAGEQYF. Here the CDR3 DNA reads TGTGCCAGTAGTCCCCAGGGGGCGGGGGAGCAGTACTTC.

In its sample, this clone was seen many times. Here the CDR3 reads CASSVGSNQPQHF. In nucleotides, the CDR3 is TGTGCCAGCAGCGTAGGTAGCAATCAGCCCCAGCATTTT. The chain couples TRBV9 to TRBJ1-5; no reliable D call. This CDR3 region has 13 residues. Per the germline V gene, CDR1 is SGDLS and CDR2 is YYNGEE. V was trimmed by 0 bases and J by 0 bases, leaving 1 base between them.

This chain uses TRBV27 with TRBJ2-5; 7 positions agree with TRBD1. CDR1 and CDR2 (germline): MNHEY, SMNVEV (reference sequence). The CDR3 extends over 14 amino acids. The V gene end was trimmed by 1 base and the J gene end by 4 bases; junction bases not matched to a gene: 3. The CDR3 bases are TGTGCCAGCAGTTTATTCACAGGGGCAGAGACCCAGTACTTC. As protein: CASSLFTGAETQYF.